The 14 T cell receptor beta chains below were found in one sample sequenced in a study of CD8+CD57+ T cells in acquired aplastic anemia. Template material for TCR beta VDJ and CDR3 profiling consisted of genomic DNA. Using its own MiXCR run on the reads, TCRdb lists one record per CDR3 protein. The table shows 150,000 to 200,000 distinct CDR3 sequences, with 35% to 50% occurring only once. The sample consisted of sorted CD4+, CD8+, or CD8+CD57+ T cells (not recorded which) from PBMCs. The receptors were sampled from a human donor in good health.

The V and J genes are TRBV24-1 and TRBJ2-3; 9 bases match TRBD1. CDR3 length: 16 residues. Germline CDR1 reads KGHDR; CDR2 reads SFDVKD. V shed 5 bases and J 6 bases; nucleotides not matched to a gene: 11. The CDR3 loop is CATSVVRDRATDTQYF. DNA for the CDR3: TGTGCCACCAGTGTCGTAAGGGACAGGGCCACGGATACGCAGTATTTT.

In this sample, this clonotype turned up many times. The chain links TRBV5-1 to TRBJ2-2; 14 positions match TRBD2. This CDR3 is 15 amino acids long. CDR1 SGHRS and CDR2 YFSETQ come from the germline V gene. The J segment lost 8 bases and the V segment lost 6 bases, leaving 6 bases of the junction unmatched. CDR3 in amino acids: CASNGLAGGPGELFF. The CDR3 DNA is TGCGCCAGCAACGGACTAGCGGGAGGACCGGGGGAGCTGTTTTTT.

This clonotype was seen ten or more times. The chain is built from TRBV7-2 and TRBJ2-7; 16 nucleotides line up with TRBD2. V shed 4 bases and J 6 bases; nucleotides not matched to a gene: 9. The CDR3 contains 17 residues. CDR1 and CDR2 (germline): SGHTA, FQGNSA. CDR3 DNA: TGTGCCAGCAGCTCAGGGACTAGCGGGAGGGCCTCTTTCGAGCAGTACTTC. This translates into CASSSGTSGRASFEQYF.

Notes on this clonotype: Its ends do not fully match the called genes, so a read error is possible. The gene calls are TRBV24-1 and TRBJ1-1; no clear D gene. The CDR3 has 12 amino acids. The germline CDR1 and CDR2 sequences are KGHDR and SFDVKD. The CDR3 here is CAASDGDTEAFF. CDR3 nucleotides: TGTGCCGCCAGTGATGGGGACACTGAAGCTTTCTTT.

This clonotype was detected ten times or more. This chain uses TRBV19 with TRBJ2-7; 9 positions agree with TRBD1. J gave up 4 bases and V 6 bases, and 1 base lay outside the gene matches. The CDR3 is made up of 12 amino acids. Germline V CDR1 and CDR2: LNHDA, SQIVND (reference sequence). The CDR3 loop reads CASSDRGYEQYF. DNA of the CDR3: TGTGCCAGTAGCGACAGGGGGTACGAGCAGTACTTC.

J is TRBJ2-7 and V is TRBV12-3 or TRBV12-4, with 12 bases lining up with TRBD1. The J segment lost 4 bases and the V segment lost 6 bases, leaving 4 bases of the junction unmatched. This CDR3 has 14 residues. The CDR3, as DNA: TGTGCCAGCAGCTGGGACAGGGGGCTATACGAGCAGTACTTC. It encodes CASSWDRGLYEQYF.

The V and J genes are TRBV10-3 and TRBJ2-7; 10 bases align to TRBD2. The germline gives CDR1 ENHRY, CDR2 SYGVKD. The trim removed 3 bases at V and 6 bases at J, leaving 5 bases unmatched. The CDR3 totals 14 residues. CDR3: CAISDLAGAIEQYF. As DNA, the CDR3 is TGTGCCATCAGTGATCTAGCGGGAGCTATCGAGCAGTACTTC.

The CDR3 is CASSQGHYEQYF. DNA of the CDR3: TGTGCCAGCAGCCAAGGACACTACGAGCAGTACTTC. This chain links TRBV14 with TRBJ2-7, with D unresolved. Trimming pared 1 base from V and 3 bases from J, leaving 4 bases between. From germline, CDR1 is SGHDN and CDR2 FVKESK. The CDR3 runs to 12 residues.

This clonotype was seen a handful of times. This chain joins TRBV27 and TRBJ1-1; D may be TRBD1 (5 bases). The ends were cut back, 5 bases at V and 1 base at J, with 14 bases in the middle. The germline V gene has CDR1 MNHEY and CDR2 SMNVEV (reference sequence). CDR3 length: 15 residues. The CDR3 sequence: CASSVLGRGNTEAFF. The CDR3 region has the DNA TGTGCCAGCAGTGTCCTGGGAAGGGGGAACACTGAAGCTTTCTTT.

This clonotype was seen many times. V usage is TRBV6-5 and J usage is TRBJ2-6; 7 bases line up with TRBD1. CDR3 size: 17 residues. Germline V lookup: CDR1 MNHEY, CDR2 SVGAGI. Losses at the gene ends were 4 bases for V and 0 bases for J; bases not matched to a gene: 6. The CDR3 nucleotides are TGTGCCAGCAGTTCCCGGGACAGAAGCTCTGGGGCCAACGTCCTGACTTTC. Translated: CASSSRDRSSGANVLTF.

The chain recombines TRBV6-5 with TRBJ2-5, with TRBD2 as a possible D gene (6 bases). V was cut by 2 bases and J by 3 bases, with 13 bases left in between. CDR3 length equals 15 residues. Germline assignment: CDR1 MNHEY and CDR2 SVGAGI. In nucleotides, the CDR3 is TGTGCCAGCAGTTACGGGACTCCAGCGGAAGAGACCCAGTACTTC. As protein: CASSYGTPAEETQYF.

The chain is built from TRBV30 and TRBJ1-1; TRBD1 is a possible D gene (6 bases). CDR1 is GTSNPN and CDR2 is SVGIG in the germline V gene (reference sequence). This CDR3 is 16 amino acids long. V was shortened by 0 bases and J by 5 bases, with 19 bases between the two germline ends. CDR3 DNA sequence: TGTGCCTGGAGTGTACCGGTGGGGGGCGCGAGGACTGAAGCTTTCTTT. Translated: CAWSVPVGGARTEAFF.

V gene TRBV7-2 combines with J gene TRBJ1-6; D remains unclear. Germline V lookup: CDR1 SGHTA, CDR2 FQGNSA. The ends were cut back, 4 bases at V and 4 bases at J, with 5 bases in the middle. This CDR3 is 13 amino acids long. This CDR3 is CASSSLYNSPLHF. The CDR3 region has the DNA TGTGCCAGCAGCTCCCTTTATAATTCACCCCTCCACTTT.

This clonotype showed up many times. V usage is TRBV10-3 and J usage is TRBJ2-2; D not certain. Germline V CDR1 and CDR2: ENHRY, SYGVKD. The germline V and J ends were trimmed by 4 bases and 2 bases, with 8 bases remaining between them. This CDR3 contains 14 residues. The chain's CDR3 is CAISGQVNTGELFF. The CDR3 region has the DNA TGTGCCATCAGTGGCCAGGTTAACACCGGGGAGCTGTTTTTT.